Reported below is one TCR beta chain. The antigen is not known. TCRdb's table, derived via immunoSEQ multiplex PCR, lists solely in-frame clones and lacks some. The sample lists tens of thousands of clones; roughly four fifths were seen once. The entry originates in a study of OX40 agonist ivuxolimab in advanced cancers. Study details: Cohort: around 86% men, mean age about 62, aged roughly 23 to 90.

V was clipped by 0 bases and J by 3 bases, with 12 bases between them. In germline, CDR1 is SGHNT, CDR2 YYREEE (reference sequence). This CDR3 has 15 residues. General study points: The 0.1-3.0 mg/kg partial responders had among the lowest clonal expansion. The study observed clonal expansion of CD4+ and CD8+ blood T cells by week 6 at 0.1 to 3.0 mg/kg.

Patients who had autoimmune disease history or got systemic immunosuppression were left out. The source of this sequence is an adult with an advanced solid tumor such as melanoma, head and neck, liver or kidney cancer. The material sequenced was CD4+ or CD8+ T cells sorted from blood, taken in a trial of the OX40 agonist ivuxolimab. This rearrangement joins TRBV5-4 to TRBJ1-2, with D possibly matching TRBD1 (6 bases). This CDR3 reads CASSLVNRVHYGYTF. CDR3 coding DNA: TGTGCCAGCAGCTTGGTTAACAGGGTGCACTATGGCTACACCTTC.